The 14 T cell receptor beta chains listed next were all sequenced from one sample in a study of cytomegalovirus exposure and HLA in healthy donors listed by TCRdb under 2017. Library generation was performed with the immunoSEQ multiplex PCR assay. A mixture of 60 forward primers for TCR Vbeta segments and 13 reverse primers for TCR Jbeta segments was used in the multiplex PCR. As stored in TCRdb, this immuneACCESS dataset retains in-frame rearrangements with V and J assigned. A fraction of the clones does not appear; measured against another copy, unresolved V genes explain less than half of the discrepancy, and the remainder lacks a known reason. The table for this sample records tens of thousands of clones. The leading ten clones occupy around 12% of the sample. The sample was PBMCs. These receptors were collected from a man younger than 30 in good health and CMV-seropositive.

V usage is TRBV9 and J usage is TRBJ2-2, with D hard to call. V was pared by 0 bases and J by 7 bases, with 10 bases between. This CDR3 has 14 residues. Germline CDR1 SGDLS, CDR2 YYNGEE. The CDR3 spells CASSVGPAIGELFF. DNA of the CDR3: TGTGCCAGCAGCGTAGGGCCCGCCATCGGGGAGCTGTTTTTT.

The chain uses TRBV25-1 and TRBJ2-3, with a possible D match to TRBD2 (6 bases). V dropped 2 bases and J dropped 1 base, with 10 bases sitting between them. In germline, CDR1 is MGHDK, CDR2 SYGVNS. The CDR3 is 15 residues long. This chain's CDR3 is CASSEGGGGTDTQYF. The CDR3 coding sequence is TGTGCCAGCAGTGAAGGAGGAGGGGGCACAGATACGCAGTATTTT.

The V gene is TRBV27, the J gene TRBJ2-1, with 9 bases fitting TRBD2. V shed 5 bases and J 0 bases; nucleotides not matched to a gene: 8. The CDR3 covers 17 residues. Germline V lookup: CDR1 MNHEY, CDR2 SMNVEV (reference sequence). CDR3 sequence (DNA): TGTGCCAGCAGTCCCCTAGCGGGACCTAGCTCCTACAATGAGCAGTTCTTC. Protein sequence: CASSPLAGPSSYNEQFF.

V is TRBV11-2 and J is TRBJ2-7; tentatively, D is TRBD2 (6 bases). V shed 5 bases and J shed 2 bases, with 19 bases lying between them. The CDR3 covers 16 residues. Germline loops: CDR1 SGHAT, CDR2 FQNNGV. The CDR3 region is CASSPLRREGPYEQYF. DNA for the CDR3: TGTGCCAGCAGCCCCCTTAGGCGGGAAGGGCCCTACGAGCAGTACTTC. Together with reference TRBV11-2 and TRBJ2-7, the CDR3 gives the full variable domain: EAGVAQSPRYKIIEKRQSVAFWCNPISGHATLYWYQQILGQGPKLLIQFQNNGVVDDSQLPKDRFSAERLKGVDSTLKIQPAKLEDSAVYLCASSPLRREGPYEQYFGPGTRLTVT.

The chain combines TRBV5-1 with TRBJ2-3; D possibly corresponds to TRBD1 (6 bases). V gave up 0 bases and J gave up 0 bases, with 11 bases separating them. Looked up from germline, CDR1 is SGHRS and CDR2 is YFSETQ. The length of the CDR3 is 16 residues. The CDR3 sequence: CASSLDGGPSTDTQYF. The CDR3 coding sequence is TGCGCCAGCAGCTTGGATGGGGGCCCCAGCACAGATACGCAGTATTTT.

This chain connects TRBV27 to TRBJ2-7; no clear D gene. Trimming took 2 bases from V and 3 from J, leaving 8 bases between them. Germline CDR1 is MNHEY and CDR2 is SMNVEV (reference sequence). This CDR3 spans 13 amino acids. This CDR3 reads CASSLGEIYEQYF. The CDR3 DNA follows: TGTGCCAGCAGTTTAGGAGAAATCTACGAGCAGTACTTC.

The V and J genes are TRBV11-2 and TRBJ2-7; 10 nucleotides agree with TRBD1. CDR1 and CDR2 from the germline V gene are SGHAT and FQNNGV. The CDR3 has 14 amino acids. The junction had 4 bases not matched to a gene; V was cut back by 3 bases and J by 5 bases. Here the CDR3 reads CASSFTGTGDEQYF. As DNA, the CDR3 is TGTGCCAGCAGCTTCACCGGGACAGGGGACGAGCAGTACTTC.

The chain joins TRBV5-1 to TRBJ2-1, with TRBD2 matching 10 bases. Per the germline V gene, CDR1 is SGHRS and CDR2 is YFSETQ. The V gene end was trimmed by 0 bases and the J gene end by 0 bases; junction bases not matched to a gene: 15. CDR3 length: 21 residues. This CDR3 reads CASSLVPLAGAGASSYNEQFF. CDR3 sequence (DNA): TGCGCCAGCAGCTTGGTCCCCCTAGCGGGAGCCGGGGCGAGCTCCTACAATGAGCAGTTCTTC.

The genes are TRBV30 and TRBJ2-1; 7 bases are a match to TRBD2. The V and J ends lost 4 bases and 0 bases, in that order; junction bases with no gene match: 3. The CDR3 is 14 residues long. The germline V gene encodes CDR1 GTSNPN and CDR2 SVGIG (reference sequence). In nucleotides, the CDR3 is TGTGCCTGGACACTAGCGCTCTCCTACAATGAGCAGTTCTTC. Its translation: CAWTLALSYNEQFF.

The chain has TRBV28 and TRBJ2-7; D gene uncertain. The CDR3 is 10 amino acids. Trimming cost V 8 bases and J 7 bases, with 9 bases left between them. Germline lookup yields CDR1 MDHEN and CDR2 SYDVKM. The CDR3 region is CASADREQYF. DNA of the CDR3: TGTGCCAGCGCGGATAGGGAGCAGTACTTC.

The chain is built from TRBV6-4 and TRBJ2-3; 7 bases are shared with TRBD1. Per germline, CDR1 MRHNA and CDR2 SNTAGT. This CDR3 spans 14 amino acids. The junction had 7 bases not matched to a gene; V was cut back by 10 bases and J by 0 bases. CDR3 sequence (DNA): TGTGCCAACCCGGGACAGACTAGCACAGATACGCAGTATTTT. This gives the protein CANPGQTSTDTQYF.

This chain links TRBV13 with TRBJ1-6, with a possible D match to TRBD1 (5 bases). The V end was cut by 8 bases, the J end by 7 bases, with 12 bases between. CDR3 length equals 13 residues. Germline V lookup: CDR1 PRHDT, CDR2 FYEKMQ (reference sequence). CDR3 sequence: CASLGTSNSPLHF. As DNA, the CDR3 is TGTGCCAGCCTTGGGACTTCGAATTCACCCCTCCACTTT.

The V and J genes are TRBV4-2 and TRBJ2-1; D is ambiguous. V was trimmed by 2 bases and J by 3 bases, leaving 8 bases between them. Looked up from germline, CDR1 is LGHNA and CDR2 is YNFKEQ. The CDR3 consists of 14 residues. CDR3 nucleotide sequence: TGTGCCAGCAGCCAATTTAGAGACTACAATGAGCAGTTCTTC. Amino acids: CASSQFRDYNEQFF.

The rearrangement joins TRBV11-3 to TRBJ1-1; TRBD1 might be the D (5 bases). The V and J ends lost 5 bases and 7 bases respectively, with 14 bases between them. The CDR3 has 13 residues. Per germline, CDR1 SGHNT and CDR2 YENEEA. CDR3: CASSPGGHSEAFF. The DNA for the CDR3 is TGTGCCAGCAGCCCCGGGGGTCATAGTGAAGCTTTCTTT.